This TCR beta chain is from a study of T cells in Graves' hyperthyroidism and ophthalmopathy. The study, taken as a whole, reports: A model using 13 V-J features told ophthalmopathy apart from stable hyperthyroidism. Most thyroid clonotypes with frequency above 0.001 were detected in blood.

The CDR3 sequence is 14 residues long. The ends lost 4 bases at V and 2 bases at J; junction bases unmatched: 3. CDR1 and CDR2 (germline): SGDLS, YYNGEE. This clonotype has a handful of counts. The antigen remains unidentified. RNA transcripts yielded amplified TCR beta CDR3 regions. Primed by the HTBI set, a first-round RT-PCR was run on the TCR CDR3. Each CDR3 protein is one row after TCRdb ran MiXCR on the multiplex PCR reads. The table includes a few hundred thousand distinct CDR3 sequences, 15% to 20% detected once. Diagnostic decisions used clinical symptoms, serum thyroxine and TRAb, thyroid ultrasound and orbital computed tomography. PBMCs were obtained from approximately 10 ml fresh peripheral blood.

Material: blood. The source is a woman aged 40 to 50 with Graves' ophthalmopathy. The chain links TRBV9 to TRBJ2-7; 10 bases line up with TRBD2. The CDR3 bases are TGTGCCAGCAGCACCGGGACTAGCGCCTACGAGCAGTACTTC. Translated: CASSTGTSAYEQYF. The whole variable domain, remainder taken from reference TRBV9 and TRBJ2-7, is DSGVTQTPKHLITATGQRVTLRCSPRSGDLSVYWYQQSLDQGLQFLIQYYNGEERAKGNILERFSAQQFPDLHSELNLSSLELGDSALYFCASSTGTSAYEQYFGPGTRLTVT.